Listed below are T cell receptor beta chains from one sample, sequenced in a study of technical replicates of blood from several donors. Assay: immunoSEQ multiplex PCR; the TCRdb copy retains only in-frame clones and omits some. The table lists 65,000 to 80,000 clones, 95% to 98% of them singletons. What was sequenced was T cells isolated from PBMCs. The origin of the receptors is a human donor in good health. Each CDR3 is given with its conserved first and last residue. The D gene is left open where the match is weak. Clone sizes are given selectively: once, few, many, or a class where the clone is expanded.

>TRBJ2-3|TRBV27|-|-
CASTTTPTTDTQYF
TGTGCCAGCACCACGACACCTACCACAGATACGCAGTATTTT
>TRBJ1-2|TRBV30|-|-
CAWQGIAHYGYTF
TGTGCCTGGCAGGGTATAGCTCACTATGGCTACACCTTC
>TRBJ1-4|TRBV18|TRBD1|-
CASSQGATLFF
TGTGCCAGCTCGCAGGGGGCCACACTGTTTTTT
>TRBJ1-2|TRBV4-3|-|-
CASSQDHTYLYGYTF
TGCGCCAGCAGCCAAGACCACACGTACCTCTATGGCTACACCTTC
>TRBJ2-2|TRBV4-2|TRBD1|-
CASSPRDRDSGELFF
TGTGCCAGCAGCCCCCGGGACAGGGACAGCGGGGAGCTGTTTTTT
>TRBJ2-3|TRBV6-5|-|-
CASSYSSGSTDTQYF
TGTGCCAGCAGTTACTCTAGCGGTAGCACAGATACGCAGTATTTT
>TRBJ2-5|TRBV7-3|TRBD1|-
CASSSSGQGMGETQYF
TGTGCCAGCAGCAGCTCCGGACAGGGGATGGGGGAGACCCAGTACTTC
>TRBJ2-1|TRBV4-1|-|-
CASSQDGANWDEQFF
TGCGCCAGCAGCCAAGATGGGGCGAATTGGGATGAGCAGTTCTTC
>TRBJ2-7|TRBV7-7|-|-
CASSLGPGVEQYF
TGTGCCAGCAGCTTAGGACCCGGGGTCGAGCAGTACTTC
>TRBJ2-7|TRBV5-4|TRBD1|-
CASSPTGAPEQYF
TGTGCCAGCAGCCCGACAGGGGCGCCCGAGCAGTACTTC
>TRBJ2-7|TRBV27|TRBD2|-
CASSFGTSGYEQYF
TGTGCCAGCAGTTTTGGGACTAGCGGATACGAGCAGTACTTC
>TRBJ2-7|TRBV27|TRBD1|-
CASSPGTGGLVWGEQYF
TGTGCCAGCAGTCCCGGGACAGGGGGCTTGGTTTGGGGCGAGCAGTACTTC
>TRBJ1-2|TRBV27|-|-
CASSLSRKPNYGYTF
TGTGCCAGCAGTTTATCGAGGAAGCCTAACTATGGCTACACCTTC
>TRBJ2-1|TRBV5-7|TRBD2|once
CASSLGPGGNEQFF
TGTGCCAGCAGCTTGGGACCGGGGGGCAATGAGCAGTTCTTC
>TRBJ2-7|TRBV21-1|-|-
CASSRACRQGIPYAYEQYF
TGTGCCAGCAGCCGGGCCTGTAGACAGGGCATCCCTTACGCTTACGAGCAGTACTTC
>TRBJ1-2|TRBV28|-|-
CASSSPVVYYGYTF
TGTGCCAGCAGTTCCCCGGTAGTTTACTATGGCTACACCTTC
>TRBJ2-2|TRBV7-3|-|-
CASSLRSGGTGELFF
TGTGCCAGCAGCTTACGGTCCGGGGGCACCGGGGAGCTGTTTTTT
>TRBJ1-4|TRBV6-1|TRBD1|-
CASSERSGTGGEKLFF
TGTGCCAGCAGTGAGCGGTCCGGGACAGGTGGTGAAAAACTGTTTTTT
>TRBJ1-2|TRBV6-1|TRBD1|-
CASSFDRVGSDGYTF
TGTGCCAGCAGCTTCGACAGGGTAGGGAGTGATGGCTACACCTTC
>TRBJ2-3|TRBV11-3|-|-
CASSFRVTDTQYF
TGTGCCAGCAGCTTCCGCGTGACAGATACGCAGTATTTT
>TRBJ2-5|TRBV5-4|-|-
CASSRSVQETQYF
TGTGCCAGCAGCCGTAGCGTACAAGAGACCCAGTACTTC
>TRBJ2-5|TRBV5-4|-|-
CASSFEQLETQYF
TGTGCCAGCAGCTTTGAACAGCTAGAGACCCAGTACTTC
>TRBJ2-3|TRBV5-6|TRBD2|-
CASSLRLAGRTDTQYF
TGTGCCAGCAGCTTACGACTAGCGGGACGCACAGATACGCAGTATTTT
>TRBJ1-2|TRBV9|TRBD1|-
CASSVVGGGGGYGYTF
TGTGCCAGCAGCGTAGTTGGAGGGGGCGGAGGATATGGCTACACCTTC
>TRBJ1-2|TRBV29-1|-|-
CSVWAGDGYTF
TGCAGCGTTTGGGCAGGGGATGGCTACACCTTC
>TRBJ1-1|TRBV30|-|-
CAWSYLSALNTEAFF
TGTGCCTGGAGCTACCTATCTGCCCTGAACACTGAAGCTTTCTTT
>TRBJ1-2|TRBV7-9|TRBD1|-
CASSLGTGFNYGYTF
TGTGCCAGCAGCTTAGGGACAGGCTTTAACTATGGCTACACCTTC
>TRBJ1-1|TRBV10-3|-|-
CAISESGQSEAFF
TGTGCCATCAGTGAGTCGGGCCAGTCTGAAGCTTTCTTT
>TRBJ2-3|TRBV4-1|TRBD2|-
CASSLTTSGSTDTQYF
TGCGCCAGCAGCCTAACGACTAGCGGGAGCACAGATACGCAGTATTTT
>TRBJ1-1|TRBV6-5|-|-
CASRSDGLVNTEAFF
TGTGCCAGCAGAAGTGACGGACTAGTGAACACTGAAGCTTTCTTT
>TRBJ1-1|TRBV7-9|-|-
CASSLGYGTEAFF
TGTGCCAGCAGCTTAGGTTACGGTACTGAAGCTTTCTTT
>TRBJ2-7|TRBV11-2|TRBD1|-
CASSLEGQGESRQYF
TGTGCCAGCAGCTTAGAGGGACAGGGAGAGTCACGGCAGTACTTC
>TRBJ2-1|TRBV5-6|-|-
CASSFRDRANEQFF
TGTGCCAGCAGCTTTCGAGACAGAGCCAATGAGCAGTTCTTC
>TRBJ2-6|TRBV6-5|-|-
CASTRGGGANVLTF
TGTGCCAGCACCCGGGGAGGTGGGGCCAACGTCCTGACTTTC
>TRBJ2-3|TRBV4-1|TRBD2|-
CASSQVHYRGRGGNTDTQYF
TGCGCCAGCAGCCAAGTTCATTACAGAGGGAGGGGCGGGAACACAGATACGCAGTATTTT
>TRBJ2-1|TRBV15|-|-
CATSRVAGPNEQFF
TGTGCCACCAGCAGAGTTGCGGGACCCAATGAGCAGTTCTTC
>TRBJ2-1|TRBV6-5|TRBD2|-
CASSYSTSGTDEQFF
TGTGCCAGCAGTTACTCGACTAGCGGGACGGATGAGCAGTTCTTC
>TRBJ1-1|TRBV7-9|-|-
CASFLGGQNTEAFF
TGTGCCAGCTTCCTTGGAGGGCAGAACACTGAAGCTTTCTTT
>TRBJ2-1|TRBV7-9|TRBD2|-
CASSLARSGRGNEQFF
TGTGCCAGCAGCTTAGCGCGAAGCGGGAGAGGCAATGAGCAGTTCTTC
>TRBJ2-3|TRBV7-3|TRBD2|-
CASSTTSGRSGDTQYF
TGTGCCAGCAGCACCACTAGCGGGAGAAGTGGAGATACGCAGTATTTT
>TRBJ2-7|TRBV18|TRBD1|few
CASSPWKTGDEQYF
TGTGCCAGCTCACCATGGAAGACAGGGGACGAGCAGTACTTC
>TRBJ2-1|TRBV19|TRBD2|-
CASSTGTSGSILWSYNEQFF
TGTGCCAGTAGTACAGGGACTAGCGGGAGCATCCTCTGGTCCTACAATGAGCAGTTCTTC
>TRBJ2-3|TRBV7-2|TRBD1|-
CASSSDRATDTQYF
TGTGCCAGCAGCTCGGACAGGGCCACAGATACGCAGTATTTT
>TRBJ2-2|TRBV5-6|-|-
CASSLVGGTGELFF
TGTGCCAGCAGCTTAGTCGGAGGGACCGGGGAGCTGTTTTTT
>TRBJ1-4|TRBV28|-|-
CASSLPSVNEKLFF
TGTGCCAGCAGTTTACCGTCAGTTAATGAAAAACTGTTTTTT
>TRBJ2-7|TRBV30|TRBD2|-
CAWSIGLAGVEQYF
TGTGCCTGGAGTATCGGACTAGCGGGAGTTGAGCAGTACTTC
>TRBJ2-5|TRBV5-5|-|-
CASSLGAQETQYF
TGTGCCAGCAGCTTAGGGGCCCAAGAGACCCAGTACTTC
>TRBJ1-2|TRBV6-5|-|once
CASSYSTGEYGYTF
TGTGCCAGCAGTTACTCGACGGGGGAGTATGGCTACACCTTC
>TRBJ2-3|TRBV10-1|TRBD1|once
CASSEAGTGAGDTQYF
TGCGCCAGCAGTGAGGCCGGGACAGGGGCCGGAGATACGCAGTATTTT
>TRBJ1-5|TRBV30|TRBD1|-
CAWRRQGGQPQHF
TGTGCCTGGAGGAGGCAGGGGGGTCAGCCCCAGCATTTT
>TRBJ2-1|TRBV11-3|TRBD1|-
CASSFSGTAYNEQFF
TGTGCCAGCAGCTTCTCCGGGACAGCCTACAATGAGCAGTTCTTC
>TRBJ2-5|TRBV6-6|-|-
CASSPTRETQYF
TGTGCCAGCAGTCCAACTAGGGAGACCCAGTACTTC
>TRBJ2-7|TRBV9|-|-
CASSVTPSSYEQYF
TGTGCCAGCAGCGTGACTCCCAGCTCCTACGAGCAGTACTTC
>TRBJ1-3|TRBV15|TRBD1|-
CATSRAGTGSTIYF
TGTGCCACCAGCAGAGCCGGGACAGGGTCCACCATATATTTT
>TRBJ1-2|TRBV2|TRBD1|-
CATQGASYGYTF
TGTGCCACCCAGGGGGCCTCCTATGGCTACACCTTC
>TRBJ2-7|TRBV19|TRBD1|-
CASSQTGAYEQYF
TGTGCCAGTAGTCAAACAGGGGCTTACGAGCAGTACTTC
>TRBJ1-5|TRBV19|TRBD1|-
CASRGGTGGQPQHF
TGTGCCAGTAGGGGGGGTACAGGGGGTCAGCCCCAGCATTTT
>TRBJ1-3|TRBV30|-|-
CAWDGGLGNTIYF
TGTGCCTGGGATGGAGGACTGGGAAACACCATATATTTT
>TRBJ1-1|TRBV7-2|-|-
CASSDTGFTEAFF
TGTGCCAGCAGCGACACAGGGTTCACTGAAGCTTTCTTT